This TCR beta chain came from a study of shared clonotypes between healthy human individuals. Repertoires were generated with immunoSEQ multiplex PCR, while TCRdb's copy carries only in-frame clones and drops some. The table has a few million clones, 90% to 97% seen once. Study-level findings and limits: In a handful of donors, about 5% of naive CD4 clonotypes appeared in common.

Per germline, CDR1 SGHRS and CDR2 YFSETQ. Trimming shortened V by 5 bases and J by 7 bases, and 15 bases separated the two germline ends. This CDR3 spans 14 amino acids. With respect to this clone: Its specificity is unknown.

This clonotype was sampled from a man younger than 35 in good health. The chain is built from TRBV5-1 and TRBJ2-2, with a possible D match to TRBD1 (6 bases). Sequencing input: naive CD4+ T cells sorted from blood. This sample's subset: CD45RA+ positively selected. The CDR3 sequence is CASSSGTKNGELFF. The CDR3 DNA reads TGCGCCAGCAGTTCCGGGACAAAAAACGGGGAGCTGTTTTTT.